What follows describes a single T cell receptor beta chain. Its antigen is not known. Other DNA sequences from this sample encode an identical CDR3 as well. The study ran its PCR with 60 Vbeta and 13 Jbeta primers. Libraries were prepared by immunoSEQ multiplex PCR; TCRdb keeps only in-frame clonotypes and omits some of them. Across 130,000 or so clones, the top ten clones capture over 2% of the sample. This sample was included in a study of cytomegalovirus exposure and HLA in healthy donors. General study findings and limits: In a later analysis, several top co-occurrence clusters appeared linked to parvovirus B19, influenza, CMV and Epstein-Barr virus. For most TCR sequences rarity was the rule, although some public TCRs occurred in many donors.

Germline CDR1 and CDR2: SGHRS and YFSETQ. CDR3 length: 14 residues. V dropped 5 bases and J dropped 3 bases, with 14 bases sitting between them. The receptor comes from a woman aged 18-29 years in good health and CMV-seronegative. Sequencing was done on a sample of PBMCs. The chain uses TRBV5-1 and TRBJ1-2; D is possibly TRBD1 (5 bases). The CDR3 bases are TGCGCCAGCAGAGGGGAGGGCGCCCACTATGGCTACACCTTC. Protein: CASRGEGAHYGYTF.